Sequencing of this T cell receptor (beta chain) was carried out in a study of CD8+ T cells in alopecia areata. The J segment lost 1 base and the V segment lost 6 bases, leaving 7 bases of the junction unmatched. The CDR3 is made up of 15 amino acids. The germline CDR1 and CDR2 sequences are MNHNS and SASEGT. Sequencing used cDNA as its template, made by extracting RNA and reverse transcribing it. Generated by immunoSEQ multiplex PCR, the TCRdb table keeps only in-frame clones and is missing some. The repertoire holds several thousand clones, with more than 55% as singletons. Treatment described: oral pan-JAK inhibitor, 5-10 mg twice daily. The investigators collected lesional scalp punch biopsies and peripheral blood from alopecia areata patients.

This receptor was obtained from a human donor with alopecia areata. This specimen was skin, taken between weeks 30 and 35, from a patient treated with tofacitinib. The chain uses TRBV6-1 and TRBJ1-1, with 8 bases aligning to TRBD1. CDR3 sequence reads: CASRLTGAGNTEAFF. Here the CDR3 DNA reads TGTGCCAGCAGACTGACAGGGGCTGGGAACACTGAAGCTTTCTTT.